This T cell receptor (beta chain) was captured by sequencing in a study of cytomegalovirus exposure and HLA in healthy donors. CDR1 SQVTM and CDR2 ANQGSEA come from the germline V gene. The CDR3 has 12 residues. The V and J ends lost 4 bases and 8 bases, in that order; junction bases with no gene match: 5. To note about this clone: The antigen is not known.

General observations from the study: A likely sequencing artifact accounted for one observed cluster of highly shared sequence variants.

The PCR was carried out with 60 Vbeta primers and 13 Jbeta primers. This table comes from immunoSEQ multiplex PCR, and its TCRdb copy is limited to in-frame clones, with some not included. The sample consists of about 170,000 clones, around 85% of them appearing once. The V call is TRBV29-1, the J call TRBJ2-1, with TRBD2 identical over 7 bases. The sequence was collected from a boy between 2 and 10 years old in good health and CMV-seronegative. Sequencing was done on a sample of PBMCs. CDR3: CSVVPGGDEQFF. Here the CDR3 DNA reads TGCAGCGTTGTACCGGGAGGTGATGAGCAGTTCTTC.